This T cell receptor (beta chain) came from a study of vaccination effects on CD4 cells after COVID-19. In the case of this clone: The antigen is undetermined.

Antigen-specific CD4+ T cells were expanded (with viral peptide pools) by the ViraFEST assay ahead of sequencing. At the end of 10 days of culture, CD4+ T cells were isolated. Testing of the vaccine recipients showed negative nucleocapsid antibodies and no prior SARS-CoV-2 infection. Peptides at 10 ug/ml and IL-2 at approximately 9.1 IU/ml were added to around 2 million PBMC per well. Half-medium exchanges with IL-2 medium took place on days 3 and 7. Here immunoSEQ multiplex PCR was the method, and the copy in TCRdb shows in-frame clones only, minus some. The profile shows some 60,000 clones, roughly four fifths of them singletons. Trimming took 5 bases from V and 3 from J, leaving 31 bases between them. The CDR3 has 20 amino acids. In germline, CDR1 is MNHEY, CDR2 SMNVEV (reference sequence).

This rearrangement joins TRBV27 to TRBJ1-1, with D perhaps matching TRBD1 (5 bases). Material: CD4+ T cells from PBMCs cultured with HCoV-NL63 spike peptides, obtained before COVID-19 vaccination. The TCR sequence derives from a human donor who received a COVID-19 vaccine. CDR3 nucleotide sequence: TGTGCCAGCAGTACCCATCCCCGGGACTCAGTAACTTACGAGTACACTGAAGCTTTCTTT. Translation gives CASSTHPRDSVTYEYTEAFF.